The rows below give T cell receptor beta chains drawn from one sample of a study of cytomegalovirus exposure and HLA in healthy donors. Using immunoSEQ multiplex PCR, the repertoire was profiled, and TCRdb retains in-frame clones only, with some absent. The sample shows approximately 78,000 clones, approximately 70% of them seen only once. Sequencing was performed on PBMCs. The source is a man aged 35 to 55 in good health and CMV-seropositive. Each CDR3 is given with its conserved first and last residue.

V: TRBV7-9
J: TRBJ2-1
CDR3: CASRGAYNEQFF

V: TRBV5-6
J: TRBJ2-3
CDR3: CASSLGAGGRTDTQYF

V: TRBV30
J: TRBJ2-1
CDR3: CAWSVLRAGEQFF

V: TRBV5-6
J: TRBJ1-1
CDR3: CASSSPPGGGNTEAFF

V: TRBV11-2
J: TRBJ2-1
CDR3: CASSFNRGGYNEQFF

V: TRBV27
J: TRBJ1-1
CDR3: CASRGQGNTEAFF

V: TRBV5-5
J: TRBJ2-1
CDR3: CASSPRTGHEQFF

V: TRBV30
J: TRBJ2-1
CDR3: CAWMFGTAFNEQFF

V: TRBV30
J: TRBJ2-7
CDR3: CASQGSYEQYF

V: TRBV11-2
J: TRBJ2-7
CDR3: CASTDSEKGGLDEQYF

V: TRBV4-3
J: TRBJ1-4
CDR3: CASSQAPQGKEKLFF

V: TRBV6-5
J: TRBJ2-5
CDR3: CASSPRGVIQETQYF

V: TRBV9
J: TRBJ2-3
CDR3: CASSATSGAGDTQYF

V: TRBV28
J: TRBJ2-7
CDR3: CAIGGGYEQYF

V: TRBV13
J: TRBJ1-1
CDR3: CASSPVQVTGAYEAFF

V: TRBV28
J: TRBJ1-4
CDR3: CASSWDSRLWEKLFF

V: TRBV4-1
J: TRBJ1-4
CDR3: CASTQTGVNEKLFF

V: TRBV29-1
J: TRBJ2-1
CDR3: CSVVGTGYEQFF

V: TRBV5-1
J: TRBJ1-1
CDR3: CASGNKGGTEAFF

V: TRBV7-3
J: TRBJ2-7
CDR3: CASSLTGQGGTYEQYF

V: TRBV6-1
J: TRBJ1-4
CDR3: CASSDGDSFEKLFF

V: TRBV10-1
J: TRBJ1-5
CDR3: CASSPREETLSLAQHF

V: TRBV10-2
J: TRBJ1-5
CDR3: CASSEGTGDQPQHF

V: TRBV19
J: TRBJ1-2
CDR3: CASSKSLQDGYTF

V: TRBV6-6
J: TRBJ1-2
CDR3: CASSPLQGAGGYTF

V: TRBV5-5
J: TRBJ2-1
CDR3: CASSVGELYNEQFF

V: TRBV7-2
J: TRBJ2-6
CDR3: CASSRGGGTGANVLTF

V: TRBV6-5
J: TRBJ2-6
CDR3: CASSRNYPGANVLTF

V: TRBV4-2
J: TRBJ1-5
CDR3: CASSQEGREKPQHF

V: TRBV28
J: TRBJ1-4
CDR3: CASRGGAEEKLFF

V: TRBV28
J: TRBJ1-1
CDR3: CASSTSDTEAFF

V: TRBV6-1
J: TRBJ1-5
CDR3: CAISWEEDGQPQHF

V: TRBV7-3
J: TRBJ1-1
CDR3: CASSLDPRDRGFNTEAFF

V: TRBV19
J: TRBJ1-1
CDR3: CASRGQSVGEAFF

V: TRBV6-6
J: TRBJ2-7
CDR3: CASSLRTDFYEQYF

V: TRBV13
J: TRBJ1-6
CDR3: CASSATGANSPLHF

V: TRBV5-1
J: TRBJ1-3
CDR3: CASRPDSQRNTIYF

V: TRBV7-8
J: TRBJ2-5
CDR3: CASSLANRLADRGTQYF

V: TRBV29-1
J: TRBJ1-2
CDR3: CSGQGGGGYTF

V: TRBV4-2
J: TRBJ2-1
CDR3: CASSQAHAASGYSSYNEQFF

V: TRBV6-5
J: TRBJ2-7
CDR3: CASSPYRGSAYEQYF

V: TRBV28
J: TRBJ2-7
CDR3: CASSRPQPYEQYF

V: TRBV28
J: TRBJ2-5
CDR3: CASRVDTTQETQYF

V: TRBV18
J: TRBJ2-7
CDR3: CASSPLSSDAGRNFYYEQYF

V: TRBV28
J: TRBJ1-2
CDR3: CASSSYRVYGYTF

V: TRBV10-3
J: TRBJ1-2
CDR3: CAISDSYYRVLGYGYTF

V: TRBV10-3
J: TRBJ2-7
CDR3: CAISESLRLGENEQYF

V: TRBV18
J: TRBJ2-3
CDR3: CASSRPTSGTDTQYF

V: TRBV5-1
J: TRBJ1-1
CDR3: CASRVQTGPEAFF

V: TRBV5-1
J: TRBJ1-5
CDR3: CASSLEPRGNQPQHF

V: TRBV28
J: TRBJ1-2
CDR3: CASSPQGAQGYTF

V: TRBV28
J: TRBJ1-5
CDR3: CASRMTGGHRQPQHF